These 30 T cell receptor beta chains came from one sample sequenced in a study of spatial heterogeneity in lung cancer (dated by TCRdb to about 2019). Receptor libraries were prepared by 5' RACE. The run used a NextSeq 500. TCRdb reanalyzed the raw reads on its own, using fastp at Q25 for trimming and MiXCR for clone calling, and kept in-frame beta chains. Rows are unified per CDR3 protein, each entry keeping the most common DNA and genes. This sample is represented by about 16,000 distinct CDR3 sequences; approximately 6.8% of them were singletons. The biggest ten clones account for around a fifth of the sample. No antigen has been identified for these receptors. In the paper's terms, the time point label means: sample taken at primary tumor resection. Beyond this particular receptor, the publication reports: The tumor nonsynonymous mutation count correlated with the number of expanded alpha and beta TCRs within the tumor.

Sequences were derived from lung tumor tissue, sampled at surgery. The receptors stem from a female donor with early-stage non-small cell lung cancer.

Remarks on this clonotype: A clone one base away is much larger, so this may be a read error. In a library made to pick up alpha chains, this beta chain is a stray read with a size that means little. The V call is TRBV11-3, the J call TRBJ2-2; no firm D call. CDR1 and CDR2 (germline): SGHNT, YENEEA. The CDR3 runs 12 residues. CDR3 DNA: TGTGCCGGCAGCTCTTACACCGGGGAGCTGTTTTTT. This gives the protein CAGSSYTGELFF.

The sample holds many counts of this clonotype. The library was designed around alpha chains, so this beta chain is a stray read whose abundance carries little weight. The CDR3 coding sequence is TGTGCCAGCAGCTCCGACGGGACCCAGTACTTC. Translated, it gives CASSSDGTQYF. The rearrangement uses TRBV11-3 and TRBJ2-5; D is unclear. Germline V CDR1 and CDR2: SGHNT, YENEEA. The V end lost 4 bases, the J end lost 7 bases, and 7 bases lay between the germline ends. The CDR3 is 11 residues long.

This clonotype was seen ten or more times. This beta chain appears as a stray read in a library generated for alpha chains; its size is not informative. V and J are TRBV25-1 and TRBJ2-3, with TRBD1 matching over 10 bases. This CDR3 comprises 14 residues. V lost 6 bases and J lost 3; bases outside the gene matches: 3. CDR1 and CDR2 (germline): MGHDK, SYGVNS. This chain's CDR3 is CASRTGGGTDTQYF. The DNA for the CDR3 is TGTGCCAGCAGGACAGGGGGCGGGACAGATACGCAGTATTTT.

This clonotype was observed many times. This beta chain is an unintended read in a library built for alpha chains; its size means little. The chain links TRBV12-3 or TRBV12-4 to TRBJ2-1, with 8 bases fitting TRBD1. V trimming: 3 bases; J trimming: 4 bases; junction bases outside the gene matches: 5. The CDR3 loop spans 15 amino acids. In DNA, the CDR3 is TGTGCCAGCAGTTTTCTTGGACAGGGTTACAATGAGCAGTTCTTC. Translated, it gives CASSFLGQGYNEQFF.

There are many counts of this clonotype. This beta chain turned up in a library designed for alpha chains; as an off-target read, its abundance says little. The chain employs TRBV20-1 and TRBJ1-6, with D tentatively TRBD1 (5 bases). V lost 3 bases to trimming and J lost 8 bases, with 14 bases between them. There are 14 residues in the CDR3. Looked up from germline, CDR1 is DFQATT and CDR2 is SNEGSKA (reference sequence). The CDR3 loop reads CSASPQIGDSPLHF. In nucleotides, the CDR3 is TGCAGTGCTAGCCCCCAGATAGGGGATTCACCCCTCCACTTT.

In this sample, this clonotype turned up many times. For a library built for alpha chains, this beta chain is a stray read; little rests on its size. This chain joins TRBV20-1 and TRBJ1-5; D call uncertain. Per germline, CDR1 DFQATT and CDR2 SNEGSKA (reference sequence). This CDR3 contains 14 residues. Trimming took 6 bases from V and 6 from J, leaving 18 bases between them. DNA of the CDR3: TGCAGTGCCCCGGCGGCGTCAGGCAGTCAGCCCCAGCATTTT. As protein: CSAPAASGSQPQHF.

This clonotype was detected ten times or more. This beta chain is an unintended read in a library built for alpha chains; its size means little. V usage is TRBV28 and J usage is TRBJ2-5; D is possibly TRBD1 or TRBD2 (6 bases each). Trimming pared 5 bases from V and 2 bases from J, leaving 15 bases between. This CDR3 comprises 15 residues. Germline V gene lookup returns CDR1 MDHEN and CDR2 SYDVKM. Written as DNA, the CDR3 is TGTGCCAGCAGTCTACTTAAGGGGGGACAAGAGACCCAGTACTTC. This translates into CASSLLKGGQETQYF.

Remarks on this clonotype: The library was designed around alpha chains, so this beta chain is a stray read whose abundance carries little weight. The rearrangement links TRBV6-1 to TRBJ2-3; a weak D match, TRBD2 (6 bases). The CDR3 runs 15 residues. Trimming stripped 3 bases from V and 2 bases from J, with 12 bases between. Germline CDR1 reads MNHNS; CDR2 reads SASEGT. CDR3 nucleotide sequence: TGTGCCAGCAGTGATCACAGGACTAACACAGATACGCAGTATTTT. This codes for CASSDHRTNTDTQYF.

With regard to this clonotype: This beta chain is an off-target read within a library intended for alpha chains, so its frequency means little. The rearrangement uses TRBV4-3 and TRBJ1-2, with D possibly being TRBD1 (5 bases). Germline-derived CDR1 and CDR2 are LGHNA and YSLEER. This CDR3 has 14 amino acids. Trimming took off 0 bases at V and 4 bases at J, with 9 bases between the two ends. For the CDR3, the DNA is TGCGCCAGCAGCCAAGAGGACACCGCCTATGGCTACACCTTC. This codes for CASSQEDTAYGYTF.

In this sample, this clonotype turned up many times. This beta chain came through as a stray read in a library set up for alpha chains, and its size says little. The chain joins TRBV9 to TRBJ1-6; D may be TRBD1 (6 bases). Germline values: CDR1 SGDLS, CDR2 YYNGEE. This CDR3 is 14 amino acids long. V lost 3 bases to trimming and J lost 8 bases, with 12 bases between them. CDR3 region: CASSAGGFDSPLHF. For the CDR3, the DNA is TGTGCCAGCAGCGCTGGGGGCTTCGATTCACCCCTCCACTTT.

As to this clonotype: For a library built for alpha chains, this beta chain is a stray read; little rests on its size. The chain combines TRBV9 with TRBJ1-5, with 8 bases that match TRBD1. Trimming took 4 bases from V and 5 from J; bases not matched to a gene: 5. The CDR3 totals 14 residues. The germline gives CDR1 SGDLS, CDR2 YYNGEE. The CDR3 is CASSLQGADQPQHF. For the CDR3, the DNA is TGTGCCAGCAGCTTGCAGGGGGCCGATCAGCCCCAGCATTTT. The full variable domain, rest sourced from reference TRBV9 and TRBJ1-5, is DSGVTQTPKHLITATGQRVTLRCSPRSGDLSVYWYQQSLDQGLQFLIQYYNGEERAKGNILERFSAQQFPDLHSELNLSSLELGDSALYFCASSLQGADQPQHFGDGTRLSIL.

As to this clonotype: In a library made to pick up alpha chains, this beta chain is a stray read with a size that means little. This chain connects TRBV10-3 to TRBJ1-1; D unclear. The germline V gene has CDR1 ENHRY and CDR2 SYGVKD. The V gene lost 9 bases and the J gene lost 4 bases, with 6 bases spanning the gap. CDR3 length: 10 amino acids. CDR3 coding DNA: TGTGCCATACCCCCCACTGAAGCTTTCTTT. Its protein product is CAIPPTEAFF.

This clonotype showed up many times. This beta chain appears as a stray read in a library generated for alpha chains; its size is not informative. CDR3 bases: TGTGCCAGCAGCCCGACAGTCCCGGCACTTAGCAATCAGCCCCAGCATTTT. This sequence encodes CASSPTVPALSNQPQHF. The chain has TRBV7-8 and TRBJ1-5; weak D call: TRBD1 (5 bases). The CDR3 runs to 17 residues. CDR1 and CDR2 (germline): SGHVS, FQNEAQ. Deletions cut 5 bases from V and 0 bases from J, with 17 bases between. The full variable domain, completed using reference TRBV7-8 and TRBJ1-5, is GAGVSQSPRYKVAKRGQDVALRCDPISGHVSLFWYQQALGQGPEFLTYFQNEAQLDKSGLPSDRFFAERPEGSVSTLKIQRTQQEDSAVYLCASSPTVPALSNQPQHFGDGTRLSIL.

This clonotype has at least ten counts. The size of this beta chain means little, since it is a stray read in a library made for alpha chains. The rearrangement links TRBV5-1 to TRBJ1-6; a possible D gene is TRBD1 (6 bases). Germline V lookup: CDR1 SGHRS, CDR2 YFSETQ. Trimming shortened V by 1 base and J by 7 bases, and 12 bases separated the two germline ends. CDR3 length equals 15 residues. CDR3 in amino acids: CASSLQGPGNSPLHF. The CDR3 DNA reads as TGCGCCAGCAGCTTGCAGGGGCCGGGGAATTCACCCCTCCACTTT.

This clonotype was observed many times. This beta chain was picked up by a library intended for alpha chains and is off target, so its count carries little meaning. The chain uses TRBV7-2 and TRBJ2-2; D ambiguous. Trimming removed 1 base at V and 4 bases at J, with 13 bases between. CDR3 size: 16 residues. From germline, CDR1 is SGHTA and CDR2 FQGNSA. CDR3 sequence: CASSLDFRRGTGELFF. The CDR3 DNA reads TGTGCCAGCAGCTTAGATTTCCGTCGTGGCACCGGGGAGCTGTTTTTT. Based on the CDR3 plus reference TRBV7-2 and TRBJ2-2, the full variable domain is GAGVSQSPSNKVTEKGKDVELRCDPISGHTALYWYRQSLGQGLEFLIYFQGNSAPDKSGLPSDRFSAERTGGSVSTLTIQRTQQEDSAVYLCASSLDFRRGTGELFFGEGSRLTVL.

This clonotype came up many times. Because this beta chain is a stray read in a library intended to capture alpha chains, its abundance should not be given much weight. The chain uses TRBV29-1 and TRBJ2-1, with 10 bases aligning to TRBD1. V lost 5 bases to trimming and J lost 4 bases; unmatched junction nucleotides: 14. This CDR3 comprises 17 residues. Germline CDR1 reads SQVTM; CDR2 reads ANQGSEA. CDR3 region: CSVPRDGQGVRYNEQFF. The CDR3 DNA is TGCAGCGTTCCTCGTGACGGACAGGGGGTCCGGTACAATGAGCAGTTCTTC.

This clonotype turned up a few times. A library made for alpha chains picked up this beta chain off target, so its size means little. The V call is TRBV12-3 or TRBV12-4, the J call TRBJ2-1; 9 positions match TRBD2. The V and J ends lost 5 bases and 4 bases, in that order; junction bases with no gene match: 6. The CDR3 consists of 15 residues. The CDR3 sequence is CASSPFAGGYNEQFF. The CDR3 DNA reads as TGTGCCAGCAGTCCTTTCGCGGGGGGGTACAATGAGCAGTTCTTC.

About this clonotype: In a library made to pick up alpha chains, this beta chain is a stray read with a size that means little. The V and J genes are TRBV7-3 and TRBJ2-2; no clear D. Trimming took 8 bases from V and 8 from J, leaving 12 bases between them. This CDR3 contains 12 residues. Per germline, CDR1 SGHTA and CDR2 FQGTGA. CDR3 in DNA: TGTGCCAGCCCTCGACTTGGGGGGGAGCTGTTTTTT. Translating it yields CASPRLGGELFF. The full variable domain, rest sourced from reference TRBV7-3 and TRBJ2-2, is GAGVSQTPSNKVTEKGKYVELRCDPISGHTALYWYRQSLGQGPEFLIYFQGTGAADDSGLPNDRFFAVRPEGSVSTLKIQRTERGDSAVYLCASPRLGGELFFGEGSRLTVL.

Points on this clonotype: Since it is a stray read in a library aimed at alpha chains, this beta chain has a size that is not meaningful. Written as DNA, the CDR3 is TGTGCCAGCAGTTTCCGAGACAGGGGAGTTACGCAGTATTTT. It yields the protein CASSFRDRGVTQYF. The chain uses TRBV28 and TRBJ2-3, with 8 positions matching TRBD1. The V gene end was trimmed by 3 bases and the J gene end by 8 bases; junction bases not matched to a gene: 7. This CDR3 region has 14 residues. CDR1 and CDR2 (germline): MDHEN, SYDVKM.

This clonotype has just a few counts. This beta chain represents an off-target read in a library built for alpha chains; its size is of limited meaning. The chain combines TRBV25-1 with TRBJ2-7; perhaps TRBD1 as D (5 bases). The ends were cut back, 7 bases at V and 2 bases at J, with 15 bases in the middle. This CDR3 spans 14 amino acids. Looked up from germline, CDR1 is MGHDK and CDR2 is SYGVNS. This CDR3 reads CASTDTRVPYEQYF. DNA for the CDR3: TGTGCCAGCACCGACACCAGGGTCCCCTACGAGCAGTACTTC.

Ten or more counts support this clonotype. The library was prepared for alpha chains; this beta chain is a stray read, so its frequency means little. The chain joins TRBV12-3 or TRBV12-4 to TRBJ1-3, with D unclear. The CDR3 runs 13 residues. The germline V and J ends were trimmed by 6 bases and 7 bases, with 13 bases remaining between them. The CDR3 DNA sequence: TGTGCCAGCAGCGACGGACCGGGCAACACCATATATTTT. Translating it yields CASSDGPGNTIYF.

This clonotype was found many times. This beta chain is off target for a library built for alpha chains, so its abundance means little. The V call is TRBV20-1, the J call TRBJ1-2; maybe TRBD1 (6 bases). The CDR3 extends over 15 amino acids. V shed 4 bases and J shed 0 bases, with 15 bases lying between them. The germline gives CDR1 DFQATT, CDR2 SNEGSKA (reference sequence). CDR3: CSAIPLTGANYGYTF. CDR3 DNA: TGCAGTGCTATCCCTTTGACAGGCGCTAACTATGGCTACACCTTC.

This clonotype was seen ten or more times. Little can be read into the size of this beta chain, an off-target read in a library designed for alpha chains. V usage is TRBV12-3 or TRBV12-4 and J usage is TRBJ2-1, with 7 bases fitting TRBD2. This CDR3 contains 14 residues. V was pared by 6 bases and J by 6 bases, with 8 bases of the junction left unmatched. CDR3 bases: TGTGCCAGCAGCCCTCCCCGGGGGGTCAATGAGCAGTTCTTC. Translation gives CASSPPRGVNEQFF.

At least ten counts were recorded for this clonotype. This beta chain slipped into a library made for alpha chains as a stray read, so its size is not meaningful. The rearrangement joins TRBV7-2 to TRBJ1-3; no definite D call. V dropped 4 bases and J dropped 0 bases, with 13 bases sitting between them. Germline V gives CDR1 SGHTA, CDR2 FQGNSA. This CDR3 has 16 amino acids. Written as DNA, the CDR3 is TGTGCCAGCAGCTCACGAACCGGGAACTCTGGAAACACCATATATTTT. Its protein product is CASSSRTGNSGNTIYF.

Many counts were recorded for this clonotype. This beta chain turned up in a library designed for alpha chains; as an off-target read, its abundance says little. This chain connects TRBV28 to TRBJ2-3, with 13 positions matching TRBD2. The CDR3 contains 17 residues. CDR1 is MDHEN and CDR2 is SYDVKM in the germline V gene. The junction had 4 bases not matched to a gene; V was cut back by 3 bases and J by 1 base. CDR3 sequence reads: CASSLTSGGPRTDTQYF. CDR3 bases: TGTGCCAGCAGTTTGACTAGCGGGGGGCCTCGCACAGATACGCAGTATTTT.

Concerning this clonotype: Found in a library prepared for alpha chains, this beta chain is an off-target read, and its abundance has little meaning. The chain couples TRBV7-6 to TRBJ1-5; D may be TRBD1 (6 bases). The CDR3 spans 13 residues. Trimming cost V 5 bases and J 6 bases, with 11 bases left between them. CDR1 is SGHVS, CDR2 FNYEAQ, per germline. This chain's CDR3 is CASSPRQVQPQHF. DNA of the CDR3: TGTGCCAGCAGCCCCCGACAGGTTCAGCCCCAGCATTTT.

Many counts were recorded for this clonotype. For a library built for alpha chains, this beta chain is a stray read; little rests on its size. This sequence joins TRBV3-1 and TRBJ2-1, with 8 bases identical to TRBD1. This CDR3 comprises 13 residues. After removal of 1 base from V and 10 bases from J, the junction contained 3 bases not matched to a gene. The germline gives CDR1 LGHDT, CDR2 YNNKEL (reference sequence). The CDR3 region is CASSQARQGEQFF. The CDR3 nucleotides are TGTGCCAGCAGCCAAGCCCGACAGGGGGAGCAGTTCTTC.

This clonotype is medium-sized by share. This beta chain came through as a stray read in a library set up for alpha chains, and its size says little. The rearrangement links TRBV10-2 to TRBJ2-3, with no clear D. Trimming shortened V by 10 bases and J by 6 bases, and 17 bases separated the two germline ends. Germline V gene data show CDR1 as WSHSY and CDR2 as SAAADI. The CDR3 sequence is 13 residues long. The CDR3 nucleotides are TGCGCCACCTCGCACGACGTGGCGGATACGCAGTATTTT. Translation: CATSHDVADTQYF.

This clonotype was seen ten or more times. One end of the junction varies from germline; a read error may be responsible. This beta chain lies outside the target of a library built for alpha chains; its clone size means little. The chain carries TRBV12-3 or TRBV12-4 and TRBJ2-2, with a possible D match to TRBD2 (6 bases). The CDR3 is 11 residues long. As DNA, the CDR3 is TGTGCCAGCAGTATCGACCCGCCGGGGGTTTTT. Translation gives CASSIDPPGVF.

Points on this clonotype: A much larger clone lies a single base off, so this may be a read error. No conserved phenylalanine or tryptophan ends this CDR3, so it is likely a read error. This beta chain is a stray read from a library made for alpha chains; its abundance is not meaningful. The rearrangement uses TRBV28 and TRBJ1-5; maybe TRBD1 (5 bases). V shed 6 bases and J shed 5 bases, with 11 bases lying between them. This CDR3 has 13 residues. Germline V gene lookup returns CDR1 MDHEN and CDR2 SYDVKM. The CDR3 DNA reads TGTGCCAGCAGCGCCCAGGGATATCAGCCCCAGCATTAT. This codes for CASSAQGYQPQHY.